The 12 T cell receptor beta chains reported below all come from one sample, sequenced in a study of T cells in Graves' hyperthyroidism and ophthalmopathy. RNA transcripts yielded amplified TCR beta CDR3 regions. First-round RT-PCR with HTBI primers amplified the TCR CDR3 region. TCRdb re-analysed the multiplex PCR reads in MiXCR, keeping a single row per CDR3 protein. The sample contains roughly 400,000 distinct CDR3 sequences, around 15% of which appear only once. Source material: blood. The receptors stem from a man aged 50 to 60 with Graves' ophthalmopathy.

This chain uses TRBV24-1 with TRBJ2-6; 9 positions match TRBD1. Germline trimming cut 2 bases from V and 2 bases from J; bases unmatched to any gene: 6. Looked up from germline, CDR1 is KGHDR and CDR2 is SFDVKD. This CDR3 region has 18 residues. CDR3 region: CATSDSGTGLAGANVLTF. The DNA of the CDR3 is TGTGCCACCAGTGATTCCGGGACAGGGTTAGCTGGGGCCAACGTCCTGACTTTC.

The chain couples TRBV3-1 to TRBJ2-3; D is unclear. The CDR3 is made up of 12 amino acids. The ends were cut back, 3 bases at V and 6 bases at J, with 7 bases in the middle. CDR1 and CDR2 from the germline V gene are LGHDT and YNNKEL (reference sequence). In DNA form, the CDR3 reads TGTGCCAGCAGCCAGTCGCATGATACGCAGTATTTT. Translated, it gives CASSQSHDTQYF.

This clonotype was counted a few times. V gene TRBV6-5 combines with J gene TRBJ2-1; D gene ambiguous. This CDR3 has 14 residues. CDR1 and CDR2 from the germline V gene are MNHEY and SVGAGI. V lost 2 bases, J lost 9 bases, and 14 bases lay in between. CDR3 loop: CASSYSEPPSEQFF. CDR3 sequence (DNA): TGTGCCAGCAGTTACAGTGAGCCGCCTAGTGAGCAGTTCTTC.

This clonotype occurred many times. The chain recombines TRBV2 with TRBJ2-2; D remains unclear. Germline assignment: CDR1 SNHLY and CDR2 FYNNEI. The CDR3 is 13 amino acids. V was pared by 11 bases and J by 4 bases, with 14 bases between. The CDR3 loop reads CAGRPLSTGELFF. As DNA, the CDR3 is TGTGCCGGCCGCCCCCTTAGCACCGGGGAGCTGTTTTTT.

The chain couples TRBV5-1 to TRBJ1-5; D unclear. The CDR3 spans 14 residues. V was pared by 4 bases and J by 4 bases, with 12 bases between. Germline V lookup: CDR1 SGHRS, CDR2 YFSETQ. The CDR3 coding sequence is TGCGCCAGCAGCCAGACCGGGAGAAATCAGCCCCAGCATTTT. Its protein is CASSQTGRNQPQHF.

This clonotype was recorded at least ten times. The CDR3 region is CSARDSGRVNEQFF. The DNA for the CDR3 is TGCAGTGCTAGAGATAGCGGGAGGGTAAATGAGCAGTTCTTC. The chain combines TRBV20-1 with TRBJ2-1, with 11 bases fitting TRBD2. Germline assignment: CDR1 DFQATT and CDR2 SNEGSKA (reference sequence). This CDR3 is 14 amino acids long. With 0 bases clipped from V and 7 bases from J, the junction kept 2 bases outside the gene matches.

The J gene is TRBJ2-3, the V gene TRBV15; D is uncertain. CDR1 and CDR2 (germline): LNHNV, YYDKDF (reference sequence). The CDR3 length is 15 residues. V lost 0 bases, J lost 2 bases, and 9 bases lay in between. In nucleotides, the CDR3 is TGTGCCACCAGCAGAGATAACACGGCCACAGATACGCAGTATTTT. Translated, it gives CATSRDNTATDTQYF.

The chain recombines TRBV14 with TRBJ2-5; possible D gene TRBD1, 6 bases. V was trimmed by 1 base and J by 1 base, leaving 13 bases between them. Germline values: CDR1 SGHDN, CDR2 FVKESK. The CDR3 covers 16 residues. CDR3 nucleotide sequence: TGTGCCAGCAGCCAAGTCGGCAGGGGTCCCCAAGAGACCCAGTACTTC. Its protein product is CASSQVGRGPQETQYF.

This clonotype was found many times. The gene calls are TRBV28 and TRBJ2-5; 9 bases are a match to TRBD2. Germline V gene lookup returns CDR1 MDHEN and CDR2 SYDVKM. V gave up 7 bases and J gave up 2 bases; unmatched junction bases: 8. The CDR3 has 15 residues. The CDR3 sequence: CASNGALAGQETQYF. CDR3 DNA: TGTGCCAGCAACGGGGCGCTAGCGGGGCAAGAGACCCAGTACTTC.

Ten or more counts support this clonotype. V is TRBV9 and J is TRBJ2-5, with 11 bases matching TRBD2. Per the germline V gene, CDR1 is SGDLS and CDR2 is YYNGEE. The CDR3 runs 15 residues. V was clipped by 4 bases and J by 4 bases; unmatched bases: 6. The CDR3 region has the DNA TGTGCCAGCAGCCCGCTTGGGACTAGCGGAGAGACCCAGTACTTC. Its protein is CASSPLGTSGETQYF. Full variable domain (missing parts from reference TRBV9 and TRBJ2-5): DSGVTQTPKHLITATGQRVTLRCSPRSGDLSVYWYQQSLDQGLQFLIQYYNGEERAKGNILERFSAQQFPDLHSELNLSSLELGDSALYFCASSPLGTSGETQYFGPGTRLLVL.

This clonotype was seen only a few times. The chain carries TRBV2 and TRBJ1-2, with D possibly TRBD1 on 5 matching bases. The V gene lost 1 base and the J gene lost 8 bases, with 11 bases spanning the gap. Germline CDR1 SNHLY, CDR2 FYNNEI. CDR3 size: 13 residues. The CDR3 loop reads CASSEDGGRGYTF. The CDR3 DNA reads as TGTGCCAGCAGTGAAGATGGGGGTAGGGGCTACACCTTC. Together with reference TRBV2 and TRBJ1-2, the CDR3 gives the full variable domain: EPEVTQTPSHQVTQMGQEVILRCVPISNHLYFYWYRQILGQKVEFLVSFYNNEISEKSEIFDDQFSVERPDGSNFTLKIRSTKLEDSAMYFCASSEDGGRGYTFGSGTRLTVV.

At least ten counts were recorded for this clonotype. The DNA of the CDR3 is TGTGCCAGCAGTGAGGCAGGGGGACCTTACGAGCAGTACTTC. Protein sequence: CASSEAGGPYEQYF. The chain combines TRBV27 with TRBJ2-7; 7 bases agree with TRBD1. The V and J ends lost 5 bases and 4 bases, in that order; junction bases with no gene match: 8. Germline CDR1 is MNHEY and CDR2 is SMNVEV (reference sequence). The CDR3 is 14 residues long.